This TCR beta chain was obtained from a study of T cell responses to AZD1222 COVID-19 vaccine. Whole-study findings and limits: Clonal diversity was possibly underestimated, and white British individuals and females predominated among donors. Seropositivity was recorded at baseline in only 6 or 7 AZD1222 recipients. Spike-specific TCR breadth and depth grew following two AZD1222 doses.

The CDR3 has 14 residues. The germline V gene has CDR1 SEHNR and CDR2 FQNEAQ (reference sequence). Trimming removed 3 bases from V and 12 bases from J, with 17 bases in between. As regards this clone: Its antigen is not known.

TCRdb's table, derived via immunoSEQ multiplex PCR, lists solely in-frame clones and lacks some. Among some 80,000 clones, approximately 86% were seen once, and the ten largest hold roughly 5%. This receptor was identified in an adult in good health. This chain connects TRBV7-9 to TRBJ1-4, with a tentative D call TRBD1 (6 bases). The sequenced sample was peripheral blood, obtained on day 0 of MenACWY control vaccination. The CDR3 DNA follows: TGTGCCAGCAGCTTCCAACAGGGTTACATCGAACTGTTTTTT. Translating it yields CASSFQQGYIELFF.